These 15 T cell receptor beta chains were sequenced from one sample in a study of shared clonotypes between healthy human individuals (dated by TCRdb to the early 2020s). The method behind the library was the immunoSEQ multiplex PCR assay. The source is immuneACCESS, and TCRdb retained only in-frame sequences with V and J called. Part of the clones is not carried over; for the studies checked, unresolved V genes explain less than half of this, and the remainder is unexplained. Counted in this sample were 470,000 or so clones; around four fifths of them appeared once. The ten largest clonotypes hold more than 10% of the sample. Input material: PBMCs. These receptors originate from a woman aged 40-49 years in good health. Some clones in this sample may be carry-over from other donors' samples.

The chain employs TRBV27 and TRBJ2-7; D is perhaps TRBD2 (6 bases). Germline CDR1 MNHEY, CDR2 SMNVEV (reference sequence). V was cut by 5 bases and J by 2 bases, with 16 bases left in between. This CDR3 contains 15 residues. For the CDR3, the DNA is TGTGCCAGCAGTAGATTTGGCGGGGAACCCTACGAGCAGTACTTC. Amino acid sequence: CASSRFGGEPYEQYF.

CDR3 loop: CASSTGSGLETQYF. CDR3 DNA: TGTGCCAGCAGTACAGGGTCGGGGCTAGAGACCCAGTACTTC. This chain uses TRBV2 with TRBJ2-5; TRBD1 is a possible D gene (6 bases). Germline lookup yields CDR1 SNHLY and CDR2 FYNNEI. V lost 5 bases and J lost 4, with 14 bases in between. This CDR3 has 14 amino acids. The whole variable domain, remainder taken from reference TRBV2 and TRBJ2-5, is EPEVTQTPSHQVTQMGQEVILRCVPISNHLYFYWYRQILGQKVEFLVSFYNNEISEKSEIFDDQFSVERPDGSNFTLKIRSTKLEDSAMYFCASSTGSGLETQYFGPGTRLLVL.

The rearrangement uses TRBV9 and TRBJ2-6; the D gene is possibly TRBD2 (5 bases). The length of the CDR3 is 19 residues. Trimming pared 3 bases from V and 1 base from J, leaving 20 bases between. Germline V gene lookup returns CDR1 SGDLS and CDR2 YYNGEE. CDR3 nucleotide sequence: TGTGCCAGCAGCGCAGACCCCACGGGAACCCAGTCTGGGGCCAACGTCCTGACTTTC. It codes for CASSADPTGTQSGANVLTF.

The V and J genes are TRBV28 and TRBJ2-1, with a weak D call TRBD1 (6 bases). The CDR3 sequence is 15 residues long. Germline CDR1 MDHEN, CDR2 SYDVKM. Trimming shortened V by 2 bases and J by 6 bases, and 14 bases separated the two germline ends. The CDR3 DNA follows: TGTGCCAGCAGTTTAGCATGGGCAGGGGTCAATGAGCAGTTCTTC. It is translated as CASSLAWAGVNEQFF.

The CDR3 DNA reads TGTGCCAGCAGGTGGGGCAGGGTCGCAGATACGCAGTATTTT. Protein product: CASRWGRVADTQYF. The rearrangement uses TRBV11-2 and TRBJ2-3; tentative D call: TRBD1 (5 bases). V shed 6 bases and J shed 4 bases, with 14 bases lying between them. Germline loops: CDR1 SGHAT, CDR2 FQNNGV. The CDR3 is 14 amino acids.

This rearrangement joins TRBV11-2 to TRBJ2-5, with D perhaps matching TRBD1 (5 bases). The J call may not be correct, given that the DNA end is closer to TRBJ2-7. The CDR3 has 15 amino acids. The V gene's germline CDR1 is SGHAT and CDR2 FQNNGV. The CDR3 DNA follows: TGTGCCAGCAGCCCGAATTACGACAGTACCTACGAGCAGTACTTC. It codes for CASSPNYDSTYEQYF.

Details on this clone: An end of the junction differs from the germline gene, which may be a read error. The chain uses TRBV27 and TRBJ1-2; no definite D call. Germline V CDR1 and CDR2: MNHEY, SMNVEV (reference sequence). This CDR3 comprises 13 residues. This CDR3 reads CASSLGANYGHTF. DNA of the CDR3: TGTGCCAGCAGTTTAGGAGCTAACTATGGCCACACCTTC.

The V and J genes are TRBV18 and TRBJ2-1; no clear D gene. This CDR3 region has 11 residues. CDR1 is KGHSH, CDR2 LQKENI, per germline. V shed 4 bases and J shed 9 bases, with 7 bases lying between them. CDR3 in amino acids: CASSRQLEQFF. CDR3 DNA sequence: TGTGCCAGCTCACGGCAGCTTGAGCAGTTCTTC.

This clone was counted once. V and J are TRBV9 and TRBJ2-5, with 11 bases that match TRBD2. This CDR3 comprises 15 residues. The V segment lost 0 bases and the J segment 3 bases; nucleotides outside the gene matches: 1. Germline V CDR1 and CDR2: SGDLS, YYNGEE. The CDR3 DNA is TGTGCCAGCAGCGTAGTGGGACTAGCGGAAGAGACCCAGTACTTC. Its protein is CASSVVGLAEETQYF.

The chain is built from TRBV28 and TRBJ1-2, with a tentative D call TRBD1 (6 bases). This CDR3 contains 14 residues. Trimming took off 9 bases at V and 4 bases at J, with 18 bases between the two ends. The V gene's germline CDR1 is MDHEN and CDR2 SYDVKM. The CDR3 DNA reads TGTGCCAGTTCAAGACGGGGGCGGGGCTATGGCTACACCTTC. This translates into CASSRRGRGYGYTF.

Notes on this clone: This likely came from a read error, as a far larger clone is one base away. The same CDR3 also results from other DNA sequences found in this sample. This chain links TRBV20-1 with TRBJ1-1; no firm D call. In germline, CDR1 is DFQATT, CDR2 SNEGSKA (reference sequence). The CDR3 covers 11 residues. This CDR3 reads CSASKNTEAFF. The CDR3 region has the DNA TGCAGTGCTAGTAAGAACACTGAAGCCTTCTTT.

The chain carries TRBV7-9 and TRBJ1-1, with TRBD1 identical over 11 bases. Germline CDR1 is SEHNR and CDR2 is FQNEAQ (reference sequence). The V gene end was trimmed by 2 bases and the J gene end by 5 bases; junction bases not matched to a gene: 4. This CDR3 has 15 residues. The CDR3 protein is CASSLPGQGATEAFF. DNA of the CDR3: TGTGCCAGCAGCTTACCTGGACAGGGGGCTACTGAAGCTTTCTTT.

Points on this clone: This likely came from a read error, as a far larger clone is one base away. Other DNA sequences in the same sample also yield this CDR3. The rearrangement uses TRBV6-1 and TRBJ1-2; a weak D match, TRBD1 (6 bases). This CDR3 region has 15 residues. The germline V gene has CDR1 MNHNS and CDR2 SASEGT. This chain's CDR3 is CASSGGGQSFYGYTF. DNA for the CDR3: TGTGCCAGTAGTGGAGGAGGACAGTCTTTCTATGGCTACACCTTC.

The chain links TRBV19 to TRBJ2-7; possible D gene TRBD2, 5 bases. The germline V and J ends were trimmed by 3 bases and 2 bases, with 11 bases remaining between them. This CDR3 is built from 14 residues. Per the germline V gene, CDR1 is LNHDA and CDR2 is SQIVND (reference sequence). The chain's CDR3 is CASSMLDGAYEQYF. The CDR3 DNA reads as TGTGCCAGTAGTATGTTGGACGGGGCCTACGAGCAGTACTTC.

The chain recombines TRBV4-2 with TRBJ2-3; perhaps TRBD2 as D (6 bases). V dropped 0 bases and J dropped 2 bases, with 9 bases sitting between them. Germline V gives CDR1 LGHNA, CDR2 YNFKEQ. This CDR3 contains 15 residues. CDR3 sequence (DNA): TGTGCCAGCAGCCAAGATGGGGGACTCACAGATACGCAGTATTTT. It translates to CASSQDGGLTDTQYF.